The entry that follows covers one T cell receptor (beta chain) sequence. Its antigen is currently unknown. The data were taken from a study of OX40 agonist ivuxolimab in advanced cancers. Study-wide findings and caveats: Among expanded peripheral T cells, antigen specificity went undetermined. The CD4+ and CD8+ T cells in the blood had expanded clonally by week 6 at 0.1 to 3.0 mg/kg.

Some clones are missing from TCRdb's copy, which holds only in-frame ones; the method was immunoSEQ multiplex PCR. Here the sample spans about 53,000 clones, 80% to 90% being singletons. The CDR3 has 14 residues. V was pared by 2 bases and J by 0 bases, with 5 bases between. Germline values: CDR1 MNHNY, CDR2 SVGAGI (reference sequence). This specimen consisted of CD4+ or CD8+ T cells sorted from blood, obtained in a trial of the OX40 agonist ivuxolimab. This receptor was taken from an adult with an advanced solid tumor such as melanoma, head and neck, liver or kidney cancer. The chain employs TRBV6-6 and TRBJ1-3; no definite D call. The CDR3 is CASSYVGSGNTIYF. The CDR3 DNA reads TGTGCCAGCAGTTACGTCGGCTCTGGAAACACCATATATTTT.